The 4 T cell receptor beta chains below come from one sample, sequenced in a study of PD-1 blockade in classical Hodgkin lymphoma. Assay: immunoSEQ multiplex PCR; the TCRdb copy retains only in-frame clones and omits some. The sample shows 50,000 to 65,000 clones, nearly 90% of them seen only once. As for time point: cycle 4 day 1 (C4D1), after less than seven weeks of nivolumab. Each patient relapsed following autologous stem cell transplantation, and prior brentuximab vedotin exposure differed. The sample consisted of peripheral blood mononuclear cells (PBMCs), taken before the fourth cycle of nivolumab. These receptors originate from a human donor with classical Hodgkin lymphoma.

On this clone itself: This sample also contains other DNA sequences that code for the same CDR3. This chain connects TRBV5-1 to TRBJ2-3, with 8 bases lining up with TRBD1. Germline V gene data show CDR1 as SGHRS and CDR2 as YFSETQ. This CDR3 is 14 amino acids long. V shed 0 bases, J shed 5 bases, and the junction held 2 bases outside the gene matches. The CDR3 nucleotides are TGCGCCAGCAGCTTGGGCAGGGGGCGAGATACGCAGTATTTT. Translation gives CASSLGRGRDTQYF.

This clone occurred once. DNA of the CDR3: TGTGCCAGCACCTTGGGGGGTCGAGCCTACGAGCAGTACTTC. It yields the protein CASTLGGRAYEQYF. The rearrangement uses TRBV28 and TRBJ2-7; tentative D call: TRBD2 (6 bases). CDR1 is MDHEN, CDR2 SYDVKM, per germline. V was clipped by 7 bases and J by 2 bases, with 15 bases between them. The CDR3 runs to 14 residues.

The chain uses TRBV7-2 and TRBJ1-5; D uncertain. Germline CDR1 reads SGHTA; CDR2 reads FQGNSA. The CDR3 is 15 residues long. V lost 5 bases and J lost 4, with 15 bases in between. The CDR3 sequence is CASSLGRPPNQPQHF. CDR3 sequence (DNA): TGTGCCAGCAGCCTAGGACGACCGCCGAATCAGCCCCAGCATTTT.

The genes are TRBV18 and TRBJ2-7, with a tentative D call TRBD1 (5 bases). The CDR3 consists of 15 residues. CDR1 and CDR2 (germline): KGHSH, LQKENI. V was trimmed by 3 bases and J by 2 bases, leaving 14 bases between them. CDR3 loop: CASSPALGAAYEQYF. CDR3 in DNA: TGTGCCAGCTCACCCGCCTTAGGGGCAGCCTACGAGCAGTACTTC.